This is a list of T cell receptor beta chains from one sample in a study of T cell responses to AZD1222 COVID-19 vaccine. The method was immunoSEQ multiplex PCR; TCRdb's version includes in-frame clones alone and lacks a portion of them. This table holds 45,000 to 65,000 clones, over 80% found once. This material consisted of peripheral blood, taken 28 days after the second AZD1222 dose. Receptors originate from an adult who received the AZD1222 COVID-19 vaccine. The CDR3 runs from the conserved cysteine through the conserved F or W. Fields, in order: D gene, V gene, J gene, CDR3 protein. A D gene is named only where the DNA matches it firmly.

>-|TRBV6-5|TRBJ2-2
CASRAGTLNTGELFF
>-|TRBV19|TRBJ2-7
CASTTKEGPYEQYF
>TRBD1|TRBV28|TRBJ1-4
CVARGNPNEKLFF
>TRBD1|TRBV7-3|TRBJ1-6
CASSLGQGVSPLHF
>TRBD2|TRBV5-4|TRBJ2-5
CASSPKAGGLQETQYF
>-|TRBV5-1|TRBJ2-3
CASSLVGGHTQYF
>-|TRBV10-3|TRBJ1-5
CAISEGRGSNQPQHF
>-|TRBV27|TRBJ2-7
CASRGEDYPLSVRRQYF
>TRBD2|TRBV30|TRBJ2-1
CAWSPFGLAGGLSSYNEQFF
>TRBD2|TRBV6-2/TRBV6-3|TRBJ2-4
CASSPRSGRTLLAKNIQYF
>TRBD2|TRBV10-3|TRBJ2-7
CAISAGTSGIEQYF
>TRBD2|TRBV6-1|TRBJ2-4
CASSEALAGGIQNIQYF
>TRBD2|TRBV4-1|TRBJ2-5
CASSQAGGGETQYF
>-|TRBV28|TRBJ1-5
CASSRVRLLSNQPQHF
>-|TRBV28|TRBJ2-5
CASSPGRQETQYF
>-|TRBV7-9|TRBJ2-7
CASSRELRFYEQYF
>TRBD2|TRBV30|TRBJ2-2
CAWGGSGYGTGELFF
>-|TRBV19|TRBJ1-1
CASSIGAGGNLHTEAFF
>-|TRBV5-6|TRBJ2-1
CASSLSRNEQFF
>-|TRBV11-1|TRBJ1-1
CASSLGGWPKEAFF
>TRBD1|TRBV18|TRBJ2-7
CASSTAGTVYEQYF
>TRBD1|TRBV19|TRBJ1-5
CASRDRGIQPQHF
>-|TRBV5-1|TRBJ1-4
CASSPQVGKQEKLFF
>TRBD2|TRBV27|TRBJ2-3
CASMGGVPPADTQYF
>TRBD2|TRBV2|TRBJ2-1
CASRVRTSGFYNEQFF
>-|TRBV28|TRBJ2-7
CATSGGGLREQYF
>-|TRBV5-1|TRBJ1-6
CASSAGVGSYNSPLHF
>-|TRBV11-3|TRBJ2-5
CASSARGGTQYF
>-|TRBV3-1/TRBV3-2|TRBJ1-1
CASSQAWGRVAFF
>TRBD1|TRBV27|TRBJ2-7
CASSFQGVDEQYF
>-|TRBV5-4|TRBJ2-6
CASSYPSPGTSSGANVLTF
>TRBD1|TRBV5-6|TRBJ1-1
CASSPVGPGQAHTEAFF
>TRBD2|TRBV5-1|TRBJ2-7
CASTREGRSYEQYF
>-|TRBV2|TRBJ1-4
CASSEAGEKLFF
>-|TRBV10-1|TRBJ2-1
CASSESGLRGNEQFF
>-|TRBV2|TRBJ1-2
CASSRGGASYGYTF
>TRBD1|TRBV28|TRBJ1-2
CASGQGAYGYTF
>-|TRBV5-4|TRBJ1-3
CASKVISHFRTSGNTIYF
>-|TRBV15|TRBJ2-7
CATSRDGGQVYEQYF
>-|TRBV6-6|TRBJ1-2
CASSLGASTNYGYTF